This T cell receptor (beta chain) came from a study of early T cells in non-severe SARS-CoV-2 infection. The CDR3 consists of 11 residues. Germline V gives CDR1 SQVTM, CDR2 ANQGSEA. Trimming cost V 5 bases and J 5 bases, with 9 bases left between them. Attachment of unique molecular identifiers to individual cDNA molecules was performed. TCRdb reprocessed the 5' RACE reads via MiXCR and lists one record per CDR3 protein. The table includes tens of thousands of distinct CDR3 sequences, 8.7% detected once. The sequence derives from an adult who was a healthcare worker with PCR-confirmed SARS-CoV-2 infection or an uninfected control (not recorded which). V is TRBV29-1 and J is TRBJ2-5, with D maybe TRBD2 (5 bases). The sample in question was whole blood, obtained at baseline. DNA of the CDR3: TGCAGCGTTACTAGACTGGAGACCCAGTACTTC. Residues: CSVTRLETQYF.